This T cell receptor beta chain originates from a study of shared clonotypes between healthy human individuals. Points from the study as a whole: Donors were few, which limited the genetic and exposure-history diversity represented.

With respect to this clone: Its specificity is not known.

Per the authors' pipeline: ImmunoSEQ yielded junction-only sequences lacking quality scores, so filtering differed. Assay used: immunoSEQ multiplex PCR; TCRdb lists only in-frame clones, some missing. The DNA was the basis for D and trimming; V, J and clone size are from that table. The sample has approximately 2.1 million clones, 93% seen once; the top ten hold about 0.39%. This CDR3 spans 14 amino acids. Germline lookup yields CDR1 SGHTA and CDR2 FQGTGA. The V and J ends lost 5 bases and 0 bases respectively, with 9 bases between them. Donors were healthy HIV-negative adults without recent acute infections or vaccinations.

The sequencing input was naive CD4+ T cells from PBMCs. The sample's subset: CD45RA+ positively selected. The clonotype originates from a man aged 18 to 30 in good health. Some clones in this sample may be carry-over from other donors' samples. The chain employs TRBV7-3 and TRBJ2-3; D is unclear. The DNA for the CDR3 is TGTGCCAGCAGCCCGTTGACTAGCACAGATACGCAGTATTTT. This translates into CASSPLTSTDTQYF.